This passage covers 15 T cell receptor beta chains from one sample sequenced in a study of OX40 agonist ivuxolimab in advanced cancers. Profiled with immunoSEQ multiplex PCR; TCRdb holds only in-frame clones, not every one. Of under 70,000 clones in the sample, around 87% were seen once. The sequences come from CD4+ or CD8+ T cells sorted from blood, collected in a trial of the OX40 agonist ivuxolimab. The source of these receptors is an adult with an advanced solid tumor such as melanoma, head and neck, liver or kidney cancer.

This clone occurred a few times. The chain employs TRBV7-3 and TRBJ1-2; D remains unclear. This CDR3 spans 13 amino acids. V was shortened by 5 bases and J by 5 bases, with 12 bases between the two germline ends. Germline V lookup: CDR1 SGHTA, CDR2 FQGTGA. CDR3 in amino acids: CASSQAGSYGYTF. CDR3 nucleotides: TGTGCCAGCAGCCAAGCCGGCTCATATGGCTACACCTTC.

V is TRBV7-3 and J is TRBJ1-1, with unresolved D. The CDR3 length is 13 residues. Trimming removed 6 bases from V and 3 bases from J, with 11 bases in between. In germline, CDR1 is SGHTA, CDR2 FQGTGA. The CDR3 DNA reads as TGTGCCAGCAGGATCTCTGCTGACACTGAAGCTTTCTTT. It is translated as CASRISADTEAFF.

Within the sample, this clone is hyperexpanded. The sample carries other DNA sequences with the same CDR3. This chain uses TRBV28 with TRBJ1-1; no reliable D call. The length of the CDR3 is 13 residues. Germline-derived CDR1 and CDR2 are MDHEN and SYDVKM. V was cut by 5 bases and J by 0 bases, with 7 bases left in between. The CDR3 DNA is TGTGCCAGCAGTGGAGTGATGAACACTGAAGCTTTCTTT. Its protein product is CASSGVMNTEAFF. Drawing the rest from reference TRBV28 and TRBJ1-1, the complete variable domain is DVKVTQSSRYLVKRTGEKVFLECVQDMDHENMFWYRQDPGLGLRLIYFSYDVKMKEKGDIPEGYSVSREKKERFSLILESASTNQTSMYLCASSGVMNTEAFFGQGTRLTVV.

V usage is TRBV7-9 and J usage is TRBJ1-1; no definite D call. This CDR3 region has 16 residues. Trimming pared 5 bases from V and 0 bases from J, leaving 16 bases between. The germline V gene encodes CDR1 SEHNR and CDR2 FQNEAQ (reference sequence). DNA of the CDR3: TGTGCCAGCAGCCCCTTAATTAAGGTGATGAACACTGAAGCTTTCTTT. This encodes CASSPLIKVMNTEAFF.

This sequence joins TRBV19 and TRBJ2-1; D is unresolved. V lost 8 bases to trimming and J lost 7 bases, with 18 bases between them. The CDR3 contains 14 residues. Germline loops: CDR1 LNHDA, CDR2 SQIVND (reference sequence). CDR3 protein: CASHPGDVRNEQFF. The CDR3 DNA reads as TGTGCCAGTCACCCCGGAGACGTCAGAAATGAGCAGTTCTTC. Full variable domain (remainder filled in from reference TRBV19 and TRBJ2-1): DGGITQSPKYLFRKEGQNVTLSCEQNLNHDAMYWYRQDPGQGLRLIYYSQIVNDFQKGDIAEGYSVSREKKESFPLTVTSAQKNPTAFYLCASHPGDVRNEQFFGPGTRLTVL.

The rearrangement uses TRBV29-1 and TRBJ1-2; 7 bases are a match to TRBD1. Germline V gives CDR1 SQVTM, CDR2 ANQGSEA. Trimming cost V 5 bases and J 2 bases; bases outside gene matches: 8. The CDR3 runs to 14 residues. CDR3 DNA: TGCAGCGTTCCCTCTTGGGACAGCAACTATGGCTACACCTTC. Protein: CSVPSWDSNYGYTF.

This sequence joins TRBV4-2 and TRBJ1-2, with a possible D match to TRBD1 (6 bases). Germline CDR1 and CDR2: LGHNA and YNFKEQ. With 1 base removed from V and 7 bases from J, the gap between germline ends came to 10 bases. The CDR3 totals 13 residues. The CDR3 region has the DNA TGTGCCAGCAGCCAAGGGCAGGGGTCTGGCTACACCTTC. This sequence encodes CASSQGQGSGYTF.

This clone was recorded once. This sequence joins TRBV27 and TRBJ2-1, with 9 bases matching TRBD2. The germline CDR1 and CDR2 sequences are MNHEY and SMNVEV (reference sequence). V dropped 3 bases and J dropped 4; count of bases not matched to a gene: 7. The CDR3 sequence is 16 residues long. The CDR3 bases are TGTGCCAGCAGTTTGGGCGGGGGGGGCGGATACAATGAGCAGTTCTTC. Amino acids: CASSLGGGGGYNEQFF.

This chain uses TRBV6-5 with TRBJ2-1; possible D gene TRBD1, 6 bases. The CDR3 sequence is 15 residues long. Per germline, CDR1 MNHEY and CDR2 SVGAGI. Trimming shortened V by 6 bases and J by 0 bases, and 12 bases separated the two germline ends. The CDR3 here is CASRLTGSSYNEQFF. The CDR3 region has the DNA TGTGCCAGCAGGTTAACAGGGTCCTCCTACAATGAGCAGTTCTTC.

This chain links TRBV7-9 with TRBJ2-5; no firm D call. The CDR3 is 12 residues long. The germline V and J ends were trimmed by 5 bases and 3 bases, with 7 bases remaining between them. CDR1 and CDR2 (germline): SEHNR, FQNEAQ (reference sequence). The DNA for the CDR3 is TGTGCCAGCAGCCCCTGGGAAGAGACCCAGTACTTC. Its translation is CASSPWEETQYF.

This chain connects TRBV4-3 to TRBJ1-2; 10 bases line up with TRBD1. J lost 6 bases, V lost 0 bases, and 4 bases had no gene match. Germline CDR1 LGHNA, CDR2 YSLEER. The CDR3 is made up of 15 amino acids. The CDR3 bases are TGCGCCAGCAGCCAAGATAATGGACAGGGGGATGGCTACACCTTC. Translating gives CASSQDNGQGDGYTF.

DNA of the CDR3: TGTGCCAGCAGTGAACCCGCGGGCGACACCTTC. Protein product: CASSEPAGDTF. The genes are TRBV6-1 and TRBJ1-2, with no clear D. Trimming pared 2 bases from V and 12 bases from J, leaving 10 bases between. The CDR3 runs to 11 residues. Germline V lookup: CDR1 MNHNS, CDR2 SASEGT.

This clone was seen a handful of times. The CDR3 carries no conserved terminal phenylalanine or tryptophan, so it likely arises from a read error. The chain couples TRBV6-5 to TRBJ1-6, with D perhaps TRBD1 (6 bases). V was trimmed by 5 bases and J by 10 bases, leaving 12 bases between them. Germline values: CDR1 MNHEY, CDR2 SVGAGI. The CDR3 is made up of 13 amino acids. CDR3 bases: TGTGCCAGCAGTCCAACAGGGTTCTCACCCCTCCACCTT. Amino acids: CASSPTGFSPLHL.

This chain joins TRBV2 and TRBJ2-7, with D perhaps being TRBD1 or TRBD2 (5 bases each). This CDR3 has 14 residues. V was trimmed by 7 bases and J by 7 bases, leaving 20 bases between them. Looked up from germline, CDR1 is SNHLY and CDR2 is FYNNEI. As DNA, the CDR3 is TGTGCCAGCACTCTGTCCGGGACCCCAAGGGAGCAGTACTTC. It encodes CASTLSGTPREQYF.

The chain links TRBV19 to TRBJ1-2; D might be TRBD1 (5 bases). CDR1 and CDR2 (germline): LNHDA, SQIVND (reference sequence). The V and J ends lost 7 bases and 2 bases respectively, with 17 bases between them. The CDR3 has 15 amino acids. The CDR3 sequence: CASTIFGSGNYGYTF. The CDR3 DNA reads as TGTGCCAGTACCATATTCGGGTCAGGGAACTATGGCTACACCTTC.